One and the same sample provided the 32 T cell receptor beta chains below, sequenced in a study of cytomegalovirus exposure and HLA in healthy donors. A multiplex PCR was run with 60 Vbeta primers and 13 Jbeta primers. TCRdb's table, derived via immunoSEQ multiplex PCR, lists solely in-frame clones and lacks some. Among a few hundred thousand clones listed, about 80% were seen once. The sequenced sample was PBMCs. The receptor set was obtained from a girl aged 2 to 9 in good health and CMV-seronegative.

The chain joins TRBV6-1 to TRBJ2-7; 8 positions match TRBD2. Germline CDR1 MNHNS, CDR2 SASEGT. The CDR3 is 18 residues long. J was trimmed by 2 bases and V by 0 bases; bases with no gene match: 12. The CDR3 here is CASSEARVRRGVTYEQYF. In nucleotides, the CDR3 is TGTGCCAGCAGTGAAGCTCGGGTCAGGCGGGGGGTTACCTACGAGCAGTACTTC.

The V and J genes are TRBV6-6 and TRBJ2-3; TRBD1 is a possible D gene (8 bases). Germline V gene lookup returns CDR1 MNHNY and CDR2 SVGAGI (reference sequence). V shed 6 bases and J shed 5 bases, with 18 bases lying between them. CDR3 length: 15 amino acids. CDR3 nucleotides: TGTGCCAGCAGCAGCGGGACAGGCCGTCTAGATACGCAGTATTTT. Translation: CASSSGTGRLDTQYF.

The J gene is TRBJ2-1, the V gene TRBV9; 13 bases fit TRBD2. Germline CDR1 is SGDLS and CDR2 is YYNGEE. Trimming took 3 bases from V and 7 from J; bases not matched to a gene: 1. The CDR3 contains 14 residues. The CDR3: CASSAGLAGNEQFF. The CDR3 DNA is TGTGCCAGCAGCGCGGGACTAGCGGGAAATGAGCAGTTCTTC.

The chain employs TRBV19 and TRBJ1-4; perhaps TRBD1 as D (6 bases). V lost 5 bases to trimming and J lost 6 bases, with 16 bases between them. This CDR3 has 15 amino acids. The V gene's germline CDR1 is LNHDA and CDR2 SQIVND (reference sequence). CDR3 loop: CASSVSGTPDEKLFF. CDR3 DNA: TGTGCCAGTAGTGTCTCCGGGACACCTGATGAAAAACTGTTTTTT.

The V and J genes are TRBV27 and TRBJ1-1, with D possibly TRBD1 on 6 matching bases. Trimming left V 8 bases short and J 3 bases short, with 22 bases between. The germline V gene encodes CDR1 MNHEY and CDR2 SMNVEV (reference sequence). CDR3 size: 16 residues. The CDR3 DNA reads TGTGCCAGCTTTCGTACAGGGATGATCCAGGACACTGAAGCTTTCTTT. Its translation: CASFRTGMIQDTEAFF.

This clone was counted a single time. The chain carries TRBV4-2 and TRBJ1-5; D not certain. This CDR3 has 13 amino acids. Trimming took off 4 bases at V and 5 bases at J, with 9 bases between the two ends. Germline CDR1 is LGHNA and CDR2 is YNFKEQ. The CDR3 protein is CASSPYSHQPQHF. CDR3 nucleotide sequence: TGTGCCAGCAGCCCCTACAGCCATCAGCCCCAGCATTTT.

The chain employs TRBV25-1 and TRBJ1-6; no clear D. V gave up 7 bases and J gave up 6 bases, with 13 bases separating them. The CDR3 runs 14 residues. Germline assignment: CDR1 MGHDK and CDR2 SYGVNS. This CDR3 is CASIKTGSNSPLHF. The CDR3 DNA reads TGTGCCAGCATCAAAACGGGGTCTAATTCACCCCTCCACTTT.

This sequence joins TRBV2 and TRBJ2-1, with TRBD1 matching 7 bases. V gave up 6 bases and J gave up 7 bases; unmatched junction bases: 9. The germline CDR1 and CDR2 sequences are SNHLY and FYNNEI. This CDR3 is 14 amino acids long. CDR3 nucleotide sequence: TGTGCCAGCAGACAGGGGAGCGCTGGGAATGAGCAGTTCTTC. It yields the protein CASRQGSAGNEQFF.

Points on this clone: A read error may produce the germline difference seen at one junction end. The chain has TRBV30 and TRBJ1-1; D ambiguous. The germline V gene has CDR1 GTSNPN and CDR2 SVGIG (reference sequence). CDR3 size: 11 residues. The CDR3 loop reads CAWSGSAEAFF. The CDR3 DNA reads as TGTGCCTGGAGTGGCAGCGCTGAGGCTTTCTTT.

This clone was seen a single time. V gene TRBV11-2 combines with J gene TRBJ1-1, with TRBD1 identical over 10 bases. The CDR3 length is 18 residues. Germline trimming cut 2 bases from V and 3 bases from J; bases unmatched to any gene: 12. The germline gives CDR1 SGHAT, CDR2 FQNNGV. This CDR3 reads CASSLPADRGLRDTEAFF. The CDR3 DNA follows: TGTGCCAGCAGCTTACCGGCAGACAGGGGGCTTAGGGACACTGAAGCTTTCTTT.

J is TRBJ2-1 and V is TRBV25-1; 7 bases fit TRBD2. The CDR3 sequence is 16 residues long. The junction had 15 bases not matched to a gene; V was cut back by 5 bases and J by 8 bases. The germline CDR1 and CDR2 sequences are MGHDK and SYGVNS. CDR3 in amino acids: CASSRFGAGVIDEQFF. In DNA form, the CDR3 reads TGTGCCAGCAGTCGATTCGGGGCGGGAGTAATTGATGAGCAGTTCTTC.

This rearrangement joins TRBV10-2 to TRBJ2-2; D is undetermined. V gave up 3 bases and J gave up 0 bases, with 5 bases separating them. The CDR3 extends over 14 amino acids. Per germline, CDR1 WSHSY and CDR2 SAAADI. The CDR3 spells CASSDLPNTGELFF. The CDR3 coding sequence is TGCGCCAGCAGTGACCTACCGAACACCGGGGAGCTGTTTTTT.

This clone came up a few times. The chain has TRBV7-6 and TRBJ1-2, with D hard to call. CDR1 is SGHVS, CDR2 FNYEAQ, per germline. Trimming took 1 base from V and 5 from J, leaving 11 bases between them. The CDR3 runs to 14 residues. The CDR3 DNA is TGTGCCAGCAGCTTAGGGGAGACATCTTATGGCTACACCTTC. This gives the protein CASSLGETSYGYTF.

CDR3 in amino acids: CASGQRNEKLFF. The CDR3 region has the DNA TGTGCCAGTGGACAGCGTAATGAAAAACTGTTTTTT. V gene TRBV2 combines with J gene TRBJ1-4, with D possibly being TRBD1 (6 bases). The germline V and J ends were trimmed by 9 bases and 4 bases, with 9 bases remaining between them. CDR1 is SNHLY, CDR2 FYNNEI, per germline. The CDR3 runs to 12 residues.

V and J are TRBV5-1 and TRBJ2-2, with a weak D call TRBD1 (5 bases). V lost 1 base and J lost 2, with 6 bases in between. Germline CDR1 is SGHRS and CDR2 is YFSETQ. CDR3 length: 14 residues. CDR3 residues: CASSLRTNTGELFF. CDR3 sequence (DNA): TGCGCCAGCAGCTTGCGGACAAACACCGGGGAGCTGTTTTTT. Full variable domain (rest looked up from reference TRBV5-1 and TRBJ2-2): KAGVTQTPRYLIKTRGQQVTLSCSPISGHRSVSWYQQTPGQGLQFLFEYFSETQRNKGNFPGRFSGRQFSNSRSEMNVSTLELGDSALYLCASSLRTNTGELFFGEGSRLTVL.

V is TRBV19 and J is TRBJ2-2, with 9 bases fitting TRBD2. There are 16 residues in the CDR3. The germline gives CDR1 LNHDA, CDR2 SQIVND (reference sequence). V dropped 4 bases and J dropped 5; count of bases not matched to a gene: 8. The CDR3 DNA reads TGTGCCAGTAGTACCCGGACTAGCGTTAAAACCGGGGAGCTGTTTTTT. It yields the protein CASSTRTSVKTGELFF.

The genes are TRBV5-1 and TRBJ2-1; possible D gene TRBD1, 5 bases. Looked up from germline, CDR1 is SGHRS and CDR2 is YFSETQ. V dropped 7 bases and J dropped 8 bases, with 19 bases sitting between them. The CDR3 totals 14 residues. CDR3 in amino acids: CASSLLQGLYEQFF. The CDR3 DNA is TGCGCCAGCTCCCTCCTTCAGGGTTTGTATGAGCAGTTCTTC.

About this clone itself: Other nucleotide sequences from this sample produce the same CDR3. V gene TRBV6-5 combines with J gene TRBJ2-1; D not certain. V was shortened by 3 bases and J by 7 bases, with 7 bases between the two germline ends. Germline CDR1 reads MNHEY; CDR2 reads SVGAGI. The CDR3 spans 12 residues. DNA for the CDR3: TGTGCCAGCAGTTATCGCGGAAATGAGCAGTTCTTC. Translation gives CASSYRGNEQFF.

The chain employs TRBV19 and TRBJ1-2; a possible D gene is TRBD1 (6 bases). The V end was cut by 7 bases, the J end by 4 bases, with 16 bases between. The germline V gene has CDR1 LNHDA and CDR2 SQIVND (reference sequence). This CDR3 region has 14 residues. CDR3 sequence (DNA): TGTGCCAGTACGAGTAGTGTGGACAGCTATGGCTACACCTTC. Amino acids: CASTSSVDSYGYTF.

This chain joins TRBV5-1 and TRBJ2-7; 7 bases line up with TRBD1. From germline, CDR1 is SGHRS and CDR2 YFSETQ. The CDR3 has 13 residues. V was pared by 4 bases and J by 5 bases, with 6 bases of the junction left unmatched. The chain's CDR3 is CASSPDRSHEQYF. The CDR3 DNA sequence: TGCGCCAGCAGCCCGGACAGGTCACACGAGCAGTACTTC.

As for this clone: In the same sample, other DNA sequences code for this CDR3. The J gene is TRBJ2-5, the V gene TRBV2; D may be TRBD2 (6 bases). The V end lost 8 bases, the J end lost 2 bases, and 6 bases lay between the germline ends. CDR1 SNHLY and CDR2 FYNNEI come from the germline V gene. CDR3 length equals 11 residues. The CDR3 is CASGLQETQYF. CDR3 DNA: TGTGCCAGCGGACTACAAGAGACCCAGTACTTC.

The chain is built from TRBV30 and TRBJ2-5, with D unclear. Trimming cost V 4 bases and J 7 bases, with 25 bases left between them. Germline V CDR1 and CDR2: GTSNPN, SVGIG (reference sequence). There are 16 residues in the CDR3. As DNA, the CDR3 is TGTGCCTGGAAGCCTTATCTTGGTCACAAGACGGGGACCCAGTACTTC. Translated: CAWKPYLGHKTGTQYF.

The chain combines TRBV28 with TRBJ1-5; a possible D gene is TRBD1 (6 bases). Deletions cut 5 bases from V and 4 bases from J, with 18 bases between. Germline CDR1 reads MDHEN; CDR2 reads SYDVKM. The CDR3 length is 16 residues. This chain's CDR3 is CASSPTLGQLNQPQHF. The DNA of the CDR3 is TGTGCCAGCAGTCCTACGCTCGGACAGCTGAATCAGCCCCAGCATTTT.

The V call is TRBV20-1, the J call TRBJ1-2; the D gene is possibly TRBD1 (6 bases). The CDR3 extends over 10 amino acids. Trimming pared 6 bases from V and 7 bases from J, leaving 9 bases between. Germline V gives CDR1 DFQATT, CDR2 SNEGSKA (reference sequence). The CDR3 coding sequence is TGCAGTGCGTACAGGGCTGGCTACACCTTC. Its translation is CSAYRAGYTF.

The table lists this clone with a few counts. This sequence joins TRBV28 and TRBJ2-5; TRBD2 agrees at 7 bases. Germline V CDR1 and CDR2: MDHEN, SYDVKM. Trimming at V came to 7 bases and at J to 5 bases, leaving 16 bases not matched to a gene. The CDR3 covers 16 residues. The CDR3 loop is CASNLAKIGGGETQYF. The CDR3 DNA reads as TGTGCCAGCAACCTAGCAAAAATCGGGGGAGGGGAGACCCAGTACTTC. The variable domain in full, with the rest retrieved from reference TRBV28 and TRBJ2-5, is DVKVTQSSRYLVKRTGEKVFLECVQDMDHENMFWYRQDPGLGLRLIYFSYDVKMKEKGDIPEGYSVSREKKERFSLILESASTNQTSMYLCASNLAKIGGGETQYFGPGTRLLVL.

DNA of the CDR3: TGTGCCAGCAGCTTTGCCACACAATCCTACGAGCAGTACTTC. The encoded protein is CASSFATQSYEQYF. This rearrangement joins TRBV7-6 to TRBJ2-7; D gene ambiguous. Trimming pared 3 bases from V and 1 base from J, leaving 10 bases between. The CDR3 loop spans 14 amino acids. Germline-derived CDR1 and CDR2 are SGHVS and FNYEAQ.

V usage is TRBV19 and J usage is TRBJ1-1; TRBD1 might be the D (6 bases). CDR1 is LNHDA and CDR2 is SQIVND in the germline V gene (reference sequence). The CDR3 has 14 residues. The V and J ends lost 2 bases and 3 bases respectively, with 10 bases between them. The CDR3 sequence is CASSITGSDTEAFF. In DNA form, the CDR3 reads TGTGCCAGTAGTATAACAGGGTCGGACACTGAAGCTTTCTTT.

The chain joins TRBV7-8 to TRBJ1-5, with 11 positions matching TRBD1. V lost 3 bases, J lost 1 base, and 5 bases stayed unmatched. Germline CDR1 SGHVS, CDR2 FQNEAQ. The CDR3 covers 17 residues. The CDR3 loop is CASSFGQGALSNQPQHF. As DNA, the CDR3 is TGTGCCAGCAGCTTCGGACAGGGGGCTTTGAGCAATCAGCCCCAGCATTTT.

The chain combines TRBV6-6 with TRBJ2-1; TRBD1 aligns across 8 bases. The CDR3 spans 15 residues. The ends lost 4 bases at V and 6 bases at J; junction bases unmatched: 8. Germline lookup yields CDR1 MNHNY and CDR2 SVGAGI (reference sequence). CDR3 nucleotide sequence: TGTGCCAGCAGTTCACTGGAGGGACAGGCCAATGAGCAGTTCTTC. As protein: CASSSLEGQANEQFF.

V gene TRBV6-5 combines with J gene TRBJ2-1, with unresolved D. Trimming removed 6 bases from V and 6 bases from J, with 18 bases in between. The CDR3 is 15 amino acids. CDR1 MNHEY and CDR2 SVGAGI come from the germline V gene. This CDR3 reads CASSTSWASPNEQFF. The CDR3, as DNA: TGTGCCAGCAGCACCAGCTGGGCCTCGCCCAATGAGCAGTTCTTC.

This clone has more than one count but fewer than ten. The chain has TRBV19 and TRBJ1-6; a possible D gene is TRBD1 (6 bases). The CDR3 loop spans 16 amino acids. V lost 5 bases and J lost 9, with 20 bases in between. Germline lookup yields CDR1 LNHDA and CDR2 SQIVND (reference sequence). The CDR3 spells CASSVPPGHLGSPLHF. CDR3 nucleotides: TGTGCCAGTAGTGTACCTCCGGGACACTTGGGTTCACCCCTCCACTTT.

This clone appeared a few times. V usage is TRBV5-6 and J usage is TRBJ2-7; TRBD2 aligns across 9 bases. The CDR3 extends over 14 amino acids. Germline CDR1 reads SGHDT; CDR2 reads YYEEEE. The junction had 6 bases not matched to a gene; V was cut back by 3 bases and J by 5 bases. DNA for the CDR3: TGTGCCAGCAGCTACGGGACTAGCCTCCACGAGCAGTACTTC. It is translated as CASSYGTSLHEQYF.